These 15 T cell receptor beta chains came from one sample sequenced in a study of cytomegalovirus exposure and HLA in healthy donors. Some clones are missing from TCRdb's copy, which holds only in-frame ones; the method was immunoSEQ multiplex PCR. The sample includes about 150,000 clones, roughly 87% seen only once; the top ten take 4.5%. Sequenced material: PBMCs. These receptors were obtained from a young man in good health and CMV-seropositive.

This clone has more than one count but fewer than ten. V and J are TRBV5-4 and TRBJ1-5, with a possible D match to TRBD1 (6 bases). The V end lost 5 bases, the J end lost 2 bases, and 11 bases lay between the germline ends. Germline V gene sequence: CDR1 SGHNT, CDR2 YYREEE (reference sequence). This CDR3 region has 14 residues. CDR3 sequence: CASSTGIGNQPQHF. The CDR3 nucleotides are TGTGCCAGCAGTACAGGGATAGGCAATCAGCCCCAGCATTTT.

This chain links TRBV10-2 with TRBJ2-7, with D tentatively TRBD1 (6 bases). CDR1 WSHSY and CDR2 SAAADI come from the germline V gene. V was pared by 7 bases and J by 4 bases, with 17 bases between. There are 14 residues in the CDR3. In DNA form, the CDR3 reads TGCGCCAGCAACCCGACAGGCACAATATACGAGCAGTACTTC. Its protein is CASNPTGTIYEQYF.

The chain is built from TRBV4-1 and TRBJ2-7; D is ambiguous. Trimming stripped 1 base from V and 0 bases from J, with 10 bases between. This CDR3 is 15 amino acids long. Germline CDR1 and CDR2: MGHRA and YSYEKL. The CDR3, as DNA: TGCGCCAGCAGCCAAGTTAGTACAGACTCCTACGAGCAGTACTTC. Amino acids: CASSQVSTDSYEQYF.

This clone was counted only a few times. The chain links TRBV18 to TRBJ1-6; the D gene is possibly TRBD1 (5 bases). The V gene's germline CDR1 is KGHSH and CDR2 LQKENI. The length of the CDR3 is 15 residues. V gave up 3 bases and J gave up 11 bases, with 17 bases separating them. This CDR3 reads CASSPFRESYPPLHF. The CDR3 bases are TGTGCCAGCTCACCCTTCAGGGAATCCTATCCACCCCTCCACTTT.

This chain uses TRBV11-2 with TRBJ1-3; possibly TRBD1 for D (5 bases). V was clipped by 3 bases and J by 4 bases, with 10 bases between them. Germline V gene sequence: CDR1 SGHAT, CDR2 FQNNGV. The CDR3 loop spans 14 amino acids. The CDR3 loop reads CASSLTGDGNTIYF. CDR3 DNA: TGTGCCAGCAGCTTGACGGGGGACGGAAACACCATATATTTT.

The rearrangement links TRBV14 to TRBJ2-5, with D perhaps matching TRBD2 (5 bases). This CDR3 spans 14 amino acids. CDR1 and CDR2 (germline): SGHDN, FVKESK. The V end lost 2 bases, the J end lost 2 bases, and 9 bases lay between the germline ends. Written as DNA, the CDR3 is TGTGCCAGCAGCCAACTGGACTCACAAGAGACCCAGTACTTC. Translated: CASSQLDSQETQYF.

V gene TRBV5-1 combines with J gene TRBJ1-1, with D maybe TRBD1 (5 bases). Trimming removed 4 bases from V and 1 base from J, with 17 bases in between. The germline gives CDR1 SGHRS, CDR2 YFSETQ. The CDR3 consists of 16 residues. The DNA of the CDR3 is TGCGCCAGCAGCCTACAACTCAGGGCCTCGAACACTGAAGCTTTCTTT. This sequence encodes CASSLQLRASNTEAFF.

The rearrangement uses TRBV11-3 and TRBJ1-1; D ambiguous. The V end lost 6 bases, the J end lost 4 bases, and 9 bases lay between the germline ends. Germline V gene data show CDR1 as SGHNT and CDR2 as YENEEA. This CDR3 spans 12 amino acids. CDR3 sequence (DNA): TGTGCCAGCAGTGACCGGGGCACTGAAGCTTTCTTT. It encodes CASSDRGTEAFF. The variable domain in full, completed from reference TRBV11-3 and TRBJ1-1, reads EAGVVQSPRYKIIEKKQPVAFWCNPISGHNTLYWYLQNLGQGPELLIRYENEEAVDDSQLPKDRFSAERLKGVDSTLKIQPAELGDSAVYLCASSDRGTEAFFGQGTRLTVV.

This clone was detected a few times. This chain uses TRBV9 with TRBJ2-7, with D maybe TRBD1 (5 bases). V lost 4 bases and J lost 6, with 23 bases in between. The CDR3 runs to 16 residues. Germline loops: CDR1 SGDLS, CDR2 YYNGEE. CDR3: CASSRRAGISGGEQYF. The CDR3 nucleotides are TGTGCCAGCAGCAGACGGGCAGGGATCTCCGGTGGCGAGCAGTACTTC.

This clone was seen a single time. The chain employs TRBV30 and TRBJ2-1; 7 bases map to TRBD1. Germline V CDR1 and CDR2: GTSNPN, SVGIG (reference sequence). This CDR3 comprises 15 residues. The V and J ends lost 0 bases and 4 bases, in that order; junction bases with no gene match: 6. The CDR3 region has the DNA TGTGCCTGGAGTGTACAACAGGGGAGTTACAATGAGCAGTTCTTC. It is translated as CAWSVQQGSYNEQFF.

The chain joins TRBV2 to TRBJ1-5; possibly TRBD1 for D (6 bases). This CDR3 has 14 amino acids. The germline CDR1 and CDR2 sequences are SNHLY and FYNNEI. Trimming pared 6 bases from V and 1 base from J, leaving 10 bases between. CDR3 nucleotide sequence: TGTGCCAGCAGGGGAGGGGGAAGCAATCAGCCCCAGCATTTT. Residues: CASRGGGSNQPQHF. The full variable domain, completed using reference TRBV2 and TRBJ1-5, is EPEVTQTPSHQVTQMGQEVILRCVPISNHLYFYWYRQILGQKVEFLVSFYNNEISEKSEIFDDQFSVERPDGSNFTLKIRSTKLEDSAMYFCASRGGGSNQPQHFGDGTRLSIL.

The V and J genes are TRBV9 and TRBJ2-7; 7 positions agree with TRBD1. Germline loops: CDR1 SGDLS, CDR2 YYNGEE. The CDR3 sequence is 14 residues long. With V trimmed by 4 bases and J by 2 bases, 6 bases remained unmatched. The CDR3 sequence is CASSPWDRTYEQYF. In DNA form, the CDR3 reads TGTGCCAGCAGCCCTTGGGACAGAACCTACGAGCAGTACTTC.

The chain links TRBV7-9 to TRBJ2-1; weak D call: TRBD1 (6 bases). Germline-derived CDR1 and CDR2 are SEHNR and FQNEAQ (reference sequence). Trimming took off 4 bases at V and 2 bases at J, with 6 bases between the two ends. This CDR3 is built from 13 residues. The CDR3 DNA follows: TGTGCCAGCAGCTGGGACACCTACAATGAGCAGTTCTTC. Translated: CASSWDTYNEQFF.

V and J are TRBV7-2 and TRBJ2-1; D is perhaps TRBD2 (6 bases). Trimming cost V 4 bases and J 2 bases, with 18 bases left between them. The germline V gene has CDR1 SGHTA and CDR2 FQGNSA. The CDR3 loop spans 17 amino acids. The CDR3 is CASSSPPAGFPYNEQFF. The CDR3 DNA reads TGTGCCAGCAGCTCCCCCCCGGCGGGGTTCCCCTACAATGAGCAGTTCTTC.

This chain connects TRBV7-8 to TRBJ1-1; 7 positions match TRBD1. From germline, CDR1 is SGHVS and CDR2 FQNEAQ. Unmatched junction bases numbered 9, after V lost 4 bases and J lost 1 base. The CDR3 is 16 amino acids. The CDR3 loop is CASSSDRAASNTEAFF. Written as DNA, the CDR3 is TGTGCCAGCAGCTCCGACAGGGCTGCTTCGAACACTGAAGCTTTCTTT.